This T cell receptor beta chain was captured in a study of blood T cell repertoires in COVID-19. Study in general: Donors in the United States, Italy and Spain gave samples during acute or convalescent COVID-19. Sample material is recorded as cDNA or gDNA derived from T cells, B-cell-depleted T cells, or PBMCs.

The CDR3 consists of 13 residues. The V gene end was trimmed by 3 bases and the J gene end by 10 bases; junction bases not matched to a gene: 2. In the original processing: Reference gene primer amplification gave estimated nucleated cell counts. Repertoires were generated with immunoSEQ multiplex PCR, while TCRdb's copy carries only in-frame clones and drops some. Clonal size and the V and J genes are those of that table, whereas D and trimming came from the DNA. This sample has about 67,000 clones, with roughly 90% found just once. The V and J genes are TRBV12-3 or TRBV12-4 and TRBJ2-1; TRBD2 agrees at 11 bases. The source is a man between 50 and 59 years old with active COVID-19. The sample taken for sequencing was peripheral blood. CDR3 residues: CASSLTSGDEQFF. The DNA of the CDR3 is TGTGCCAGCAGTTTGACTAGCGGGGACGAGCAGTTCTTC.